This T cell receptor beta chain was sequenced during a study of PD-L1 blockade in urothelial cancer. Across the whole study: Bladder-origin urothelial cancer in males described most of the roughly 30 patients. Specimens of blood held a median count of about 140,000 T cells. General study findings and limits: Durable-benefit patients showed greater tumor-associated blood clone expansion at 3 weeks.

As to this clone: Its antigen is unknown.

The sample's time point: peripheral blood 6 weeks after treatment start. Each individual provided 1 to 8 samples (taken pretreatment and on-treatment). This CDR3 is 13 amino acids long. With 5 bases removed from V and 1 base from J, the gap between germline ends came to 8 bases. Germline V CDR1 and CDR2: SGHAT, FQNNGV. Clones were read by immunoSEQ multiplex PCR, and TCRdb kept only the in-frame ones, dropping some. The sample lists some 120,000 clones; about 84% were seen once. The clonotype was recovered from a man between 45 and 60 years old with urothelial cancer. The sample in question was PBMCs, obtained around atezolizumab (anti-PD-L1) treatment. The V gene is TRBV11-2, the J gene TRBJ1-1, with D possibly TRBD1 on 5 matching bases. The DNA for the CDR3 is TGTGCCAGCAGCCGAGACAGGAACACTGAAGCTTTCTTT. It encodes CASSRDRNTEAFF.